This T cell receptor (beta chain) was captured in a study of blood T cell repertoires in COVID-19. Study information: Researchers got acute and convalescent COVID-19 samples from the United States, Italy and Spain.

Assay: immunoSEQ multiplex PCR; the TCRdb copy retains only in-frame clones and omits some. The data contain almost 500,000 clones, less than 90% of them singletons. The length of the CDR3 is 14 residues. CDR1 SGHTA and CDR2 FQGNSA come from the germline V gene. Losses at the gene ends were 3 bases for V and 4 bases for J; bases not matched to a gene: 3. In terms of age and location, participants ranged from roughly 18 to 90 years and lived in around 22 US areas. Two negative PCRs, clearance, or symptom resolution characterized the recovered Cohort 3 donors. The specimen sequenced was PBMCs or T cells enriched from blood (not recorded which). The chain combines TRBV7-2 with TRBJ1-5; 7 bases are a match to TRBD1. The clonotype was recovered from a woman in her fifties or sixties who had recovered from COVID-19. CDR3 amino acids: CASSFGQENQPQHF. In DNA form, the CDR3 reads TGTGCCAGCAGCTTCGGACAGGAAAATCAGCCCCAGCATTTT.